The rows below give T cell receptor beta chains drawn from one sample of a study of shared T cell receptors in the human thymus. Sequenced by immunoSEQ multiplex PCR; TCRdb stores in-frame clones only, minus some. The sample consists of about 380,000 clones, 95% of them appearing once. What was sequenced was thymocytes. The receptors stem from a human donor. The CDR3 runs from the conserved cysteine through the conserved F or W. D genes are given only for firm matches. Expanded clones get a size class; other rows say once, few or many, or leave the size out.

size,D,J,V,CDR3,DNA
.,.,TRBJ2-3,TRBV6-5,CASSVGPYLDTQYF,TGTGCCAGCAGTGTAGGGCCGTATTTAGATACGCAGTATTTT
.,.,TRBJ2-5,TRBV19,CASSSLGRRLQETQYF,TGTGCCAGTAGTTCCCTCGGGCGGCGGCTCCAAGAGACCCAGTACTTC
.,.,TRBJ1-2,TRBV4-1,CASSQDRAPGAPAGGYTF,TGCGCCAGCAGCCAAGACCGGGCCCCGGGGGCCCCGGCGGGAGGCTACACCTTC
.,.,TRBJ2-1,TRBV27,CASSLEGPDGYNEQFF,TGTGCCAGCAGTTTAGAGGGGCCCGATGGCTACAATGAGCAGTTCTTC
.,.,TRBJ2-7,TRBV19,CASSRRDFSYEQYF,TGTGCCAGTAGCCGCCGGGACTTCAGCTACGAGCAGTACTTC
.,TRBD2,TRBJ2-5,TRBV5-4,CASSLWNSGREGETQYF,TGTGCCAGCAGCTTGTGGAATTCTGGGCGGGAGGGAGAGACCCAGTACTTC
.,.,TRBJ2-2,TRBV14,CASSQGLGPPFGELFF,TGTGCCAGCAGCCAAGGGTTAGGACCTCCATTCGGGGAGCTGTTTTTT
.,TRBD2,TRBJ2-2,TRBV2,CASSDAKGPFPGTTNTGELFF,TGTGCCAGCAGTGATGCTAAAGGGCCCTTCCCCGGGACTACGAACACCGGGGAGCTGTTTTTT
.,.,TRBJ2-7,TRBV15,CATSPGRGYEQYF,TGTGCCACCAGTCCCGGTAGGGGGTACGAGCAGTACTTC
.,.,TRBJ2-5,TRBV2,CASSEGNQETQYF,TGTGCCAGCAGTGAAGGGAACCAAGAGACCCAGTACTTC
few,.,TRBJ1-1,TRBV2,CASSEVTGWRNTEAFF,TGTGCCAGCAGTGAAGTCACAGGGTGGAGGAACACTGAAGCTTTCTTT
.,TRBD1,TRBJ1-5,TRBV7-2,CASSPRIGQGNQPQHF,TGTGCCAGCAGCCCCAGAATTGGACAGGGCAATCAGCCCCAGCATTTT
once,TRBD2,TRBJ2-7,TRBV28,CASSVTRTKGLAVTSYEQYF,TGTGCCAGCAGCGTAACACGAACCAAAGGACTAGCGGTAACCTCCTACGAGCAGTACTTC
once,.,TRBJ1-2,TRBV2,CASRGSSYGYTF,TGTGCCAGCAGGGGATCCTCCTATGGCTACACCTTC
.,.,TRBJ1-2,TRBV5-4,CASSLVGHFYGYTF,TGTGCCAGCAGCTTGGTCGGACATTTCTATGGCTACACCTTC
few,.,TRBJ1-5,TRBV6-5,CASSYQAGQPQHF,TGTGCCAGCAGTTACCAGGCTGGTCAGCCCCAGCATTTT
.,.,TRBJ2-3,TRBV7-2,CASSFYTDTQYF,TGTGCCAGCAGCTTTTACACAGATACGCAGTATTTT
.,.,TRBJ1-3,TRBV14,CASSLGTRNSGNTIYF,TGTGCCAGCAGCCTGGGGACACGCAACTCTGGAAACACCATATATTTT
.,TRBD1,TRBJ2-5,TRBV7-9,CASSRPGQGAETQYF,TGTGCCAGCAGCCGACCGGGACAGGGGGCGGAGACCCAGTACTTC
once,.,TRBJ2-7,TRBV6-5,CASSRNSGTSYEQYF,TGTGCCAGCAGTCGAAATTCCGGGACGTCCTACGAGCAGTACTTC
.,TRBD2,TRBJ2-7,TRBV19,CASRKGLAVHYEQYF,TGTGCCAGTAGGAAGGGACTAGCGGTTCACTACGAGCAGTACTTC
.,.,TRBJ2-5,TRBV11-3,CASSLKGQRAQETQYF,TGTGCCAGCAGCTTAAAAGGCCAGCGGGCGCAAGAGACCCAGTACTTC
.,.,TRBJ1-5,TRBV4-2,CASSQWRGGVYSNQPQHF,TGTGCCAGCAGCCAATGGCGGGGGGGGGTCTATAGCAATCAGCCCCAGCATTTT
once,TRBD1,TRBJ1-2,TRBV5-4,CASSYKGARGYTF,TGTGCCAGCAGTTATAAGGGGGCTCGGGGCTACACCTTC
.,TRBD1,TRBJ2-5,TRBV5-6,CASGGNRGISETQYF,TGTGCCAGCGGTGGAAACAGGGGTATTTCGGAGACCCAGTACTTC
.,.,TRBJ1-2,TRBV7-2,CASSPRIGYGYTF,TGTGCCAGCAGCCCCAGGATTGGCTATGGCTACACCTTC
.,.,TRBJ1-2,TRBV19,CASSPIGAYYGYTF,TGTGCCAGTAGCCCTATAGGGGCTTACTATGGCTACACCTTC
once,.,TRBJ2-5,TRBV18,CASSRPLGTQYF,TGTGCCAGCTCACGACCCCTTGGGACCCAGTACTTC
.,TRBD2,TRBJ2-7,TRBV18,CASSPPGVAGGYEQYF,TGTGCCAGCTCACCCCCGGGAGTAGCGGGAGGGTACGAGCAGTACTTC
.,.,TRBJ2-5,TRBV14,CASSQADSLRSETQYF,TGTGCCAGCAGCCAAGCAGACAGCTTGAGGTCAGAGACCCAGTACTTC
.,.,TRBJ2-7,TRBV10-2,CASRKCPHSYEQYF,TGCGCCAGCAGAAAGTGTCCCCACTCCTACGAGCAGTACTTC
.,TRBD1,TRBJ1-1,TRBV27,CASSAHRGTEAFF,TGTGCCAGCAGTGCTCACAGGGGGACTGAAGCTTTCTTT
.,TRBD2,TRBJ2-2,TRBV9,CASSAELAGVETGELFF,TGTGCCAGCAGCGCTGAACTAGCGGGAGTCGAAACCGGGGAGCTGTTTTTT
.,TRBD2,TRBJ2-1,TRBV7-2,CASSGQTSGRAYNEQFF,TGTGCCAGCAGCGGTCAGACTAGCGGGAGGGCCTACAATGAGCAGTTCTTC
.,TRBD2,TRBJ2-1,TRBV5-4,CASSLVRETSGTIWEQFF,TGTGCCAGCAGCTTGGTACGTGAGACTAGCGGGACTATATGGGAGCAGTTCTTC
.,TRBD1,TRBJ1-1,TRBV19,CASSLRGRDRERNTEAFF,TGTGCCAGTAGTCTCCGGGGGAGGGACAGGGAGCGGAACACTGAAGCTTTCTTT
.,.,TRBJ2-7,TRBV30,CAWSVIQGLSLGEQYF,TGTGCCTGGAGTGTAATCCAGGGACTTTCGTTGGGCGAGCAGTACTTC
.,TRBD1,TRBJ1-2,TRBV14,CASSNLEGAANYGYTF,TGTGCCAGCAGCAACCTAGAGGGGGCAGCTAACTATGGCTACACCTTC
.,.,TRBJ2-3,TRBV18,CASSPIRDRPDTQYF,TGTGCCAGCTCACCCATACGGGACCGCCCGGATACGCAGTATTTT
once,.,TRBJ2-1,TRBV23-1,CASSQSPNSPSPHHEQFF,TGCGCCAGCAGTCAATCGCCAAACAGCCCGTCTCCGCATCATGAGCAGTTCTTC
.,.,TRBJ2-2,TRBV19,CASSIVWQTPLNTGELFF,TGTGCCAGTAGTATAGTGTGGCAGACCCCCCTAAACACCGGGGAGCTGTTTTTT
.,.,TRBJ2-1,TRBV4-1,CASSQVSGQAYNEQFF,TGCGCCAGCAGCCAAGTGAGCGGTCAAGCCTACAATGAGCAGTTCTTC
.,.,TRBJ2-7,TRBV28,CASSPPRGYEQYF,TGTGCCAGCAGTCCCCCTCGGGGCTACGAGCAGTACTTC
.,.,TRBJ2-7,TRBV6-1,CASREAFPYEQYF,TGTGCCAGCAGAGAAGCCTTCCCCTACGAGCAGTACTTC
.,.,TRBJ2-3,TRBV27,CASSYADTQYF,TGTGCCAGCAGTTATGCAGATACGCAGTATTTT
.,.,TRBJ1-1,TRBV27,CASSLKGQSGAFF,TGTGCCAGCAGTTTAAAGGGCCAGTCAGGAGCTTTCTTT
.,.,TRBJ1-5,TRBV28,CASSLWTVISNQPQHF,TGTGCCAGCAGTTTATGGACAGTTATTAGCAATCAGCCCCAGCATTTT
once,.,TRBJ2-5,TRBV11-3,CASSLGRGETQYF,TGTGCCAGCAGCTTAGGCAGGGGAGAGACCCAGTACTTC
.,TRBD1,TRBJ2-1,TRBV29-1,CSVASRPRHTGGDEQFF,TGCAGCGTTGCTTCCCGCCCCCGCCATACAGGGGGCGATGAGCAGTTCTTC
.,.,TRBJ2-7,TRBV6-1,CASRNEGEQYF,TGTGCCAGCAGGAATGAGGGCGAGCAGTACTTC
.,TRBD1,TRBJ2-2,TRBV28,CASMRTGWTGELFF,TGTGCCAGCATGCGGACAGGGTGGACCGGGGAGCTGTTTTTT
.,.,TRBJ1-5,TRBV28,CASRPQRARRNQPQHF,TGTGCCAGCAGACCACAGCGGGCGAGACGCAATCAGCCCCAGCATTTT
.,TRBD2,TRBJ2-7,TRBV7-8,CASSPERESSEQYF,TGTGCCAGCAGCCCCGAGCGGGAGAGTAGCGAGCAGTACTTC
.,.,TRBJ2-7,TRBV6-4,CASSDVTGKAETYEQYF,TGTGCCAGCAGTGACGTAACAGGGAAGGCAGAAACCTACGAGCAGTACTTC